Listed here are 19 T cell receptor beta chains from one sample, sequenced in a study of cytomegalovirus exposure and HLA in healthy donors. Primers for the PCR totalled 60 Vbeta and 13 Jbeta. Generated by immunoSEQ multiplex PCR, the TCRdb table keeps only in-frame clones and is missing some. The sample lists about 200,000 clones, 70% to 80% occurring once. Input material: PBMCs. These receptor sequences come from a woman aged 25 to 39 in good health and CMV-seronegative.

Notes on this clone: The junction shows a germline mismatch at one end, possibly a read error. The rearrangement links TRBV7-7 to TRBJ2-2; 7 bases line up with TRBD1. From germline, CDR1 is SSHAT and CDR2 FNYEAQ (reference sequence). CDR3 length equals 15 residues. The CDR3 protein is CASSDTGVQTGELFF. The DNA of the CDR3 is TGTGCTAGCAGCGATACAGGGGTACAGACCGGGGAGCTGTTTTTT.

This clone was counted between two and nine times. The CDR3 nucleotides read TGTGCCAGCAGCTTATACGGGAGCACAGATACGCAGTATTTT. Residues: CASSLYGSTDTQYF. This chain joins TRBV7-8 and TRBJ2-3, with D hard to call. Per the germline V gene, CDR1 is SGHVS and CDR2 is FQNEAQ. The V and J ends lost 2 bases and 0 bases respectively, with 6 bases between them. CDR3 size: 14 residues.

As for this clone: An end of the junction does not agree with germline; a read error may underlie this. This sequence joins TRBV19 and TRBJ1-2, with D possibly being TRBD1 (5 bases). Germline CDR1 and CDR2: LNHDA and SQIVND (reference sequence). This CDR3 is built from 12 residues. CDR3 loop: CAIGSEGYGYPF. The CDR3 region has the DNA TGTGCCATCGGATCGGAGGGGTATGGCTACCCCTTC. The whole variable domain, remainder taken from reference TRBV19 and TRBJ1-2, is DGGITQSPKYLFRKEGQNVTLSCEQNLNHDAMYWYRQDPGQGLRLIYYSQIVNDFQKGDIAEGYSVSREKKESFPLTVTSAQKNPTAFYLCAIGSEGYGYPFGSGTRLTVV.

V is TRBV4-1 and J is TRBJ2-5, with D possibly matching TRBD2 (5 bases). The J call is in doubt because the DNA end fits TRBJ2-7 better. This CDR3 region has 16 residues. CDR1 and CDR2 (germline): MGHRA, YSYEKL. The CDR3 region is CASSQERRSLTYEQYF. For the CDR3, the DNA is TGCGCCAGCAGCCAAGAGAGGAGGTCTTTGACCTACGAGCAGTACTTC.

The V and J genes are TRBV4-1 and TRBJ1-5; D might be TRBD1 (5 bases). The V end lost 2 bases, the J end lost 0 bases, and 5 bases lay between the germline ends. The CDR3 has 14 residues. Germline values: CDR1 MGHRA, CDR2 YSYEKL. The CDR3 reads CASSQQGSNQPQHF. CDR3 sequence (DNA): TGCGCCAGCAGCCAACAGGGTAGCAATCAGCCCCAGCATTTT.

The V and J genes are TRBV30 and TRBJ1-2; TRBD1 aligns across 9 bases. CDR1 and CDR2 (germline): GTSNPN, SVGIG (reference sequence). The CDR3 is made up of 13 amino acids. V dropped 2 bases and J dropped 7; count of bases not matched to a gene: 5. The CDR3: CAWSRGQGLGYTF. The CDR3 DNA follows: TGTGCCTGGAGTAGGGGACAGGGCCTTGGCTACACCTTC.

This clone was seen a handful of times. The CDR3 DNA follows: TGTGCCAGCAGCCGGACGGGGGGGTCAATGGGTGAAAAACTGTTTTTT. Its translation is CASSRTGGSMGEKLFF. The chain has TRBV11-2 and TRBJ1-4; possible D gene TRBD1, 5 bases. The CDR3 runs to 16 residues. Germline V gives CDR1 SGHAT, CDR2 FQNNGV. V was clipped by 5 bases and J by 7 bases, with 20 bases between them. The full variable domain, completed using reference TRBV11-2 and TRBJ1-4, is EAGVAQSPRYKIIEKRQSVAFWCNPISGHATLYWYQQILGQGPKLLIQFQNNGVVDDSQLPKDRFSAERLKGVDSTLKIQPAKLEDSAVYLCASSRTGGSMGEKLFFGSGTQLSVL.

This clone was counted only a few times. The chain has TRBV6-1 and TRBJ2-3; D is perhaps TRBD2 (5 bases). Trimming removed 4 bases at V and 1 base at J, with 15 bases between. CDR1 and CDR2 from the germline V gene are MNHNS and SASEGT. This CDR3 has 16 amino acids. CDR3 in DNA: TGTGCCAGCAGTGTAGGCTACACTAGGGGCACAGATACGCAGTATTTT. Translating it yields CASSVGYTRGTDTQYF.

The J gene is TRBJ1-5, the V gene TRBV6-5, with a tentative D call TRBD1 (5 bases). This CDR3 is built from 14 residues. The V and J ends lost 7 bases and 1 base respectively, with 11 bases between them. In germline, CDR1 is MNHEY, CDR2 SVGAGI. This CDR3 reads CASTTGGSNQPQHF. The CDR3 region has the DNA TGTGCCAGCACCACGGGGGGGAGCAATCAGCCCCAGCATTTT.

This clone has just a few counts. This sequence joins TRBV11-2 and TRBJ1-1; D not certain. The CDR3 has 14 residues. V was trimmed by 5 bases and J by 6 bases, leaving 16 bases between them. The germline V gene encodes CDR1 SGHAT and CDR2 FQNNGV. CDR3 DNA: TGTGCCAGCAGCGCCGGCCGGGTCGCCCCTGAAGCTTTCTTT. Translated, it gives CASSAGRVAPEAFF.

The chain combines TRBV2 with TRBJ1-2, with D possibly being TRBD1 (5 bases). V shed 4 bases and J shed 6 bases, with 12 bases lying between them. This CDR3 is 13 amino acids long. CDR1 and CDR2 (germline): SNHLY, FYNNEI. CDR3 DNA sequence: TGTGCCAGCAGTGGGGGGGTACCTGATGGCTACACCTTC. Its translation: CASSGGVPDGYTF.

The rearrangement uses TRBV7-7 and TRBJ2-5; 7 bases match TRBD2. Germline values: CDR1 SSHAT, CDR2 FNYEAQ (reference sequence). J gave up 5 bases and V 5 bases, and 8 bases lay outside the gene matches. This CDR3 comprises 14 residues. CDR3 loop: CASSPAAGVETQYF. Written as DNA, the CDR3 is TGTGCCAGCAGCCCCGCGGCGGGAGTTGAGACCCAGTACTTC.

V gene TRBV7-9 combines with J gene TRBJ1-5; no firm D call. Trimming left V 1 base short and J 4 bases short, with 8 bases between. The length of the CDR3 is 14 residues. Germline V CDR1 and CDR2: SEHNR, FQNEAQ (reference sequence). CDR3 nucleotides: TGTGCCAGCAGCTTAGGGTCGGGAAATCAGCCCCAGCATTTT. Protein product: CASSLGSGNQPQHF.

This chain links TRBV5-1 with TRBJ2-4; TRBD2 agrees at 14 bases. The ends lost 1 base at V and 3 bases at J; junction bases unmatched: 3. Germline loops: CDR1 SGHRS, CDR2 YFSETQ. There are 17 residues in the CDR3. This CDR3 reads CASSLRLAGGVKNIQYF. The CDR3 DNA reads as TGCGCCAGCAGCTTGAGACTAGCGGGAGGGGTCAAAAACATTCAGTACTTC.

This rearrangement joins TRBV27 to TRBJ2-5; a possible D gene is TRBD2 (6 bases). The CDR3 is 13 residues long. CDR1 MNHEY and CDR2 SMNVEV come from the germline V gene (reference sequence). Trimming removed 3 bases at V and 11 bases at J, with 16 bases between. The CDR3 region has the DNA TGTGCCAGCAGTTTCGTCCTCTCGGGAGAGCAGTACTTC. This sequence encodes CASSFVLSGEQYF.

The chain has TRBV4-2 and TRBJ1-5; 9 nucleotides line up with TRBD1. V was pared by 0 bases and J by 5 bases, with 5 bases of the junction left unmatched. CDR1 is LGHNA, CDR2 YNFKEQ, per germline. CDR3 length equals 16 residues. CDR3 residues: CASSQDWGQGDQPQHF. For the CDR3, the DNA is TGTGCCAGCAGCCAAGATTGGGGACAGGGCGATCAGCCCCAGCATTTT.

This chain connects TRBV6-5 to TRBJ1-5; tentative D call: TRBD1 (6 bases). Between the trimmed V and J ends, which lost 5 bases and 0 bases, there was a span of 8 bases. Germline CDR1 MNHEY, CDR2 SVGAGI. The CDR3 covers 14 residues. CDR3 residues: CASSRQVSNQPQHF. CDR3 nucleotides: TGTGCCAGCAGTAGACAGGTTAGCAATCAGCCCCAGCATTTT.

CDR3 sequence: CAISPTGLTYEQYF. CDR3 nucleotides: TGTGCCATCAGCCCGACAGGGCTAACCTACGAGCAGTACTTC. The V call is TRBV10-3, the J call TRBJ2-7, with TRBD1 identical over 7 bases. The V and J ends lost 6 bases and 2 bases, in that order; junction bases with no gene match: 7. The CDR3 sequence is 14 residues long. Germline V gene data show CDR1 as ENHRY and CDR2 as SYGVKD.

The chain uses TRBV2 and TRBJ2-7, with 8 nucleotides matching TRBD1. V dropped 4 bases and J dropped 5; count of bases not matched to a gene: 13. The CDR3 sequence is 16 residues long. Germline V gene lookup returns CDR1 SNHLY and CDR2 FYNNEI. Here the CDR3 reads CASSVILGQGGNEQYF. The CDR3 nucleotides read TGTGCCAGCAGTGTTATCCTAGGACAGGGAGGTAACGAGCAGTACTTC.